This entry lists 24 T cell receptor beta chains sequenced from one sample in a study of cytomegalovirus exposure and HLA in healthy donors. It was with 60 Vbeta and 13 Jbeta primers that the PCR ran. Generated by immunoSEQ multiplex PCR, the TCRdb table keeps only in-frame clones and is missing some. The sample includes 150,000 to 200,000 clones, 85% of them seen just once. Sequencing input: PBMCs. The source of these receptors is a boy aged 2 to 10 in good health and CMV-seronegative.

The gene calls are TRBV18 and TRBJ2-1; TRBD2 aligns across 10 bases. V shed 0 bases and J 5 bases; nucleotides not matched to a gene: 1. Germline-derived CDR1 and CDR2 are KGHSH and LQKENI. The CDR3 has 15 amino acids. CDR3 DNA: TGTGCCAGCTCACCACCCAGCGGGAGGGACAATGAGCAGTTCTTC. Its translation: CASSPPSGRDNEQFF.

V usage is TRBV9 and J usage is TRBJ2-1, with D perhaps TRBD1 (5 bases). The V end was cut by 3 bases, the J end by 11 bases, with 15 bases between. The CDR3 totals 13 residues. Germline loops: CDR1 SGDLS, CDR2 YYNGEE. The CDR3 DNA sequence: TGTGCCAGCAGCGCTATGCTGACAGATCAGCAGTTCTTC. Its protein is CASSAMLTDQQFF.

The V gene is TRBV28, the J gene TRBJ1-5, with TRBD1 as a possible D gene (5 bases). The V end lost 1 base, the J end lost 6 bases, and 10 bases lay between the germline ends. Germline-derived CDR1 and CDR2 are MDHEN and SYDVKM. The CDR3 is 14 amino acids. CDR3 loop: CASSLLGAGQPQHF. The CDR3 DNA reads as TGTGCCAGCAGTTTATTAGGGGCTGGTCAGCCCCAGCATTTT.

V and J are TRBV29-1 and TRBJ1-2; D remains unclear. The germline CDR1 and CDR2 sequences are SQVTM and ANQGSEA. The CDR3 length is 12 residues. The V and J ends lost 6 bases and 0 bases respectively, with 8 bases between them. The CDR3 protein is CSVRFSNYGYTF. CDR3 DNA: TGCAGCGTCAGGTTTTCTAACTATGGCTACACCTTC.

V usage is TRBV6-6 and J usage is TRBJ1-5; 10 nucleotides agree with TRBD1. The CDR3 consists of 16 residues. J was trimmed by 0 bases and V by 2 bases; bases with no gene match: 1. Germline values: CDR1 MNHNY, CDR2 SVGAGI (reference sequence). The CDR3 loop reads CASSYGQGDSNQPQHF. The CDR3 DNA follows: TGTGCCAGCAGTTACGGACAGGGGGATAGCAATCAGCCCCAGCATTTT.

This chain joins TRBV6-1 and TRBJ1-1; maybe TRBD1 (6 bases). The CDR3 loop spans 13 amino acids. Trimming cost V 3 bases and J 4 bases, with 9 bases left between them. CDR1 is MNHNS, CDR2 SASEGT, per germline. The CDR3 region has the DNA TGTGCCAGCAGTGACAACAGGGTCACTGAAGCTTTCTTT. Protein: CASSDNRVTEAFF.

This sequence joins TRBV28 and TRBJ2-2; perhaps TRBD1 as D (6 bases). This CDR3 region has 15 residues. Trimming pared 0 bases from V and 4 bases from J, leaving 9 bases between. CDR1 is MDHEN and CDR2 is SYDVKM in the germline V gene. The CDR3 DNA sequence: TGTGCCAGCAGTTTATGGGCAGGGGCCACCGGGGAGCTGTTTTTT. It translates to CASSLWAGATGELFF.

The chain links TRBV29-1 to TRBJ1-1, with 8 bases lining up with TRBD1. Germline CDR1 is SQVTM and CDR2 is ANQGSEA. Unmatched junction bases numbered 3, after V lost 3 bases and J lost 3 bases. This CDR3 is built from 13 residues. Written as DNA, the CDR3 is TGCAGCGTTGAGAACAGGGGGGACACTGAAGCTTTCTTT. This codes for CSVENRGDTEAFF.

The chain is built from TRBV7-9 and TRBJ2-7; 7 positions match TRBD2. In germline, CDR1 is SEHNR, CDR2 FQNEAQ (reference sequence). The CDR3 totals 15 residues. The V and J ends lost 4 bases and 6 bases, in that order; junction bases with no gene match: 12. The CDR3 is CASSSPGTTRGEQYF. For the CDR3, the DNA is TGTGCCAGCAGCTCCCCAGGGACTACCCGCGGCGAGCAGTACTTC.

The chain carries TRBV27 and TRBJ2-5; 8 nucleotides agree with TRBD2. Germline V lookup: CDR1 MNHEY, CDR2 SMNVEV (reference sequence). The length of the CDR3 is 15 residues. Trimming took 5 bases from V and 5 from J; bases not matched to a gene: 10. The CDR3 loop is CASSPLAGPRETQYF. In DNA form, the CDR3 reads TGTGCCAGCAGTCCGTTAGCGGGACCTCGGGAGACCCAGTACTTC.

This sequence joins TRBV28 and TRBJ1-1, with unresolved D. V was clipped by 2 bases and J by 4 bases, with 8 bases between them. Per the germline V gene, CDR1 is MDHEN and CDR2 is SYDVKM. The CDR3 runs 13 residues. The CDR3 nucleotides read TGTGCCAGCAGTTTAGGGAGTATCACTGAAGCTTTCTTT. This translates into CASSLGSITEAFF.

The chain joins TRBV28 to TRBJ1-2; D possibly corresponds to TRBD1 (5 bases). Trimming removed 6 bases at V and 4 bases at J, with 9 bases between. From germline, CDR1 is MDHEN and CDR2 SYDVKM. The CDR3 has 12 amino acids. CDR3: CASRTVLYGYTF. The CDR3 region has the DNA TGTGCCAGCAGGACAGTTCTCTATGGCTACACCTTC.

V usage is TRBV9 and J usage is TRBJ2-1; D is unclear. CDR1 SGDLS and CDR2 YYNGEE come from the germline V gene. V shed 3 bases and J shed 0 bases, with 10 bases lying between them. This CDR3 region has 15 residues. The CDR3 DNA follows: TGTGCCAGCAGCGGCGGCCAGAGCTCCTACAATGAGCAGTTCTTC. It yields the protein CASSGGQSSYNEQFF.

V gene TRBV28 combines with J gene TRBJ1-2; TRBD1 aligns across 8 bases. Germline V gene data show CDR1 as MDHEN and CDR2 as SYDVKM. CDR3 size: 14 residues. V lost 5 bases, J lost 4 bases, and 6 bases stayed unmatched. This chain's CDR3 is CASSPTGDPYGYTF. CDR3 bases: TGTGCCAGCAGTCCGACAGGGGACCCCTATGGCTACACCTTC.

The gene calls are TRBV7-9 and TRBJ1-2, with D possibly being TRBD1 (6 bases). Trimming left V 1 base short and J 3 bases short, with 9 bases between. The CDR3 is 14 residues long. The germline V gene has CDR1 SEHNR and CDR2 FQNEAQ (reference sequence). In DNA, the CDR3 is TGTGCCAGCAGCTTAGGACAGGCTCACTATGGCTACACCTTC. It translates to CASSLGQAHYGYTF.

This sequence joins TRBV14 and TRBJ2-2, with 9 bases identical to TRBD1. The V gene end was trimmed by 4 bases and the J gene end by 3 bases; junction bases not matched to a gene: 6. This CDR3 contains 16 residues. Germline-derived CDR1 and CDR2 are SGHDN and FVKESK. The CDR3 region has the DNA TGTGCCAGCAGCCGCAGGACAGGGGCGGACACCGGGGAGCTGTTTTTT. Translation: CASSRRTGADTGELFF.

The chain couples TRBV4-2 to TRBJ1-4; 9 nucleotides match TRBD1. Trimming took 5 bases from V and 7 from J; bases not matched to a gene: 5. CDR3 size: 14 residues. Germline CDR1 reads LGHNA; CDR2 reads YNFKEQ. CDR3 residues: CASSKGDRAEKLFF. The CDR3 bases are TGTGCCAGCAGCAAAGGGGACAGGGCTGAAAAACTGTTTTTT.

The CDR3 reads CASSTRGSSTEAFF. The CDR3 nucleotides read TGTGCCAGCAGTACCAGGGGCTCTAGTACTGAAGCTTTCTTT. The chain employs TRBV28 and TRBJ1-1; a weak D match, TRBD1 (6 bases). The germline V gene has CDR1 MDHEN and CDR2 SYDVKM. This CDR3 is 14 amino acids long. Trimming shortened V by 5 bases and J by 5 bases, and 15 bases separated the two germline ends. The full variable domain, rest sourced from reference TRBV28 and TRBJ1-1, is DVKVTQSSRYLVKRTGEKVFLECVQDMDHENMFWYRQDPGLGLRLIYFSYDVKMKEKGDIPEGYSVSREKKERFSLILESASTNQTSMYLCASSTRGSSTEAFFGQGTRLTVV.

The chain uses TRBV27 and TRBJ2-1; D is possibly TRBD1 (5 bases). Deletions cut 0 bases from V and 6 bases from J, with 6 bases between. CDR3 size: 13 residues. Germline CDR1 reads MNHEY; CDR2 reads SMNVEV (reference sequence). CDR3 nucleotides: TGTGCCAGCAGTTTATCGGGGCCCAATGAGCAGTTCTTC. Translation gives CASSLSGPNEQFF.

With regard to this clone: One end of the junction varies from germline; a read error may be responsible. V gene TRBV6-5 combines with J gene TRBJ2-3, with TRBD2 matching 11 bases. There are 16 residues in the CDR3. The germline V gene has CDR1 MNHEY and CDR2 SVGAGI. CDR3 sequence (DNA): TGTGCCAGCACTTACCTCAGGACTAGCGGGCTACATACGCAGTATTTT. Protein product: CASTYLRTSGLHTQYF.

The chain couples TRBV19 to TRBJ2-2; 14 positions agree with TRBD2. Germline CDR1 reads LNHDA; CDR2 reads SQIVND (reference sequence). The CDR3 contains 17 residues. V trimming: 2 bases; J trimming: 6 bases; junction bases outside the gene matches: 5. The chain's CDR3 is CASSIYPTSGGAGELFF. As DNA, the CDR3 is TGTGCCAGTAGTATATACCCGACTAGCGGGGGGGCCGGGGAGCTGTTTTTT. The entire variable domain, with the rest obtained from reference TRBV19 and TRBJ2-2, is as follows: DGGITQSPKYLFRKEGQNVTLSCEQNLNHDAMYWYRQDPGQGLRLIYYSQIVNDFQKGDIAEGYSVSREKKESFPLTVTSAQKNPTAFYLCASSIYPTSGGAGELFFGEGSRLTVL.

This clone was recorded a few times. The V call is TRBV6-5, the J call TRBJ2-5; maybe TRBD1 (5 bases). CDR3 length: 14 residues. Deletions cut 2 bases from V and 1 base from J, with 8 bases between. CDR1 and CDR2 (germline): MNHEY, SVGAGI. CDR3 loop: CASSYAGPQETQYF. The CDR3 nucleotides are TGTGCCAGCAGTTACGCAGGGCCCCAAGAGACCCAGTACTTC.

The J gene is TRBJ1-1, the V gene TRBV6-5; D is undetermined. Deletions cut 5 bases from V and 1 base from J, with 11 bases between. Germline V gene sequence: CDR1 MNHEY, CDR2 SVGAGI. The CDR3 runs to 14 residues. The CDR3: CASSREGPNTEAFF. For the CDR3, the DNA is TGTGCCAGCAGTAGAGAGGGCCCGAACACTGAAGCTTTCTTT.

This chain joins TRBV6-1 and TRBJ2-1; D perhaps matches TRBD2 (6 bases). V gave up 4 bases and J gave up 7 bases, with 17 bases separating them. The CDR3 is 15 amino acids. Germline assignment: CDR1 MNHNS and CDR2 SASEGT. The chain's CDR3 is CASSAEPGGWNEQFF. In DNA, the CDR3 is TGTGCCAGCAGTGCCGAGCCCGGGGGATGGAATGAGCAGTTCTTC.